One and the same sample provided the 8 T cell receptor beta chains below, sequenced in a study of blood T cell repertoires in COVID-19. TCRdb keeps only in-frame clones here, not all; method: immunoSEQ multiplex PCR. Of 250,000 or so clones listed, about 80% are singletons. Sequenced material: peripheral blood. The source is a woman of 80 years or more with acute or convalescent COVID-19.

The CDR3 loop is CASSYSSGVGNTIYF. DNA for the CDR3: TGTGCCAGCAGTTACTCCTCGGGGGTTGGAAACACCATATATTTT. The genes are TRBV6-6 and TRBJ1-3, with D tentatively TRBD1 (5 bases). V lost 0 bases and J 3 bases, leaving 9 bases between the germline ends. CDR3 length equals 15 residues. Per germline, CDR1 MNHNY and CDR2 SVGAGI (reference sequence).

The CDR3 DNA follows: TGTGCCAGCAGCACAAGCAATCAGCCCCAGCATTTT. This sequence encodes CASSTSNQPQHF. The V and J genes are TRBV7-9 and TRBJ1-5; D gene unclear. CDR3 length: 12 residues. Trimming took off 5 bases at V and 1 base at J, with 3 bases between the two ends. Per the germline V gene, CDR1 is SEHNR and CDR2 is FQNEAQ (reference sequence).

V is TRBV7-8 and J is TRBJ2-7; no clear D gene. The length of the CDR3 is 12 residues. Germline CDR1 SGHVS, CDR2 FQNEAQ. V was clipped by 5 bases and J by 4 bases, with 9 bases between them. The CDR3 DNA reads TGTGCCAGCAGCCAACAGATGTACGAGCAGTACTTC. Encoded protein: CASSQQMYEQYF.

There are a few counts of this clone. The genes are TRBV4-1 and TRBJ1-3; D remains ambiguous. Germline CDR1 and CDR2: MGHRA and YSYEKL. This CDR3 has 16 residues. V was cut by 1 base and J by 0 bases, with 10 bases left in between. CDR3: CASSQATRGSGNTIYF. The DNA for the CDR3 is TGCGCCAGCAGCCAAGCAACTCGGGGCTCTGGAAACACCATATATTTT.

This CDR3 reads CASSQKLNTEAFF. The CDR3 coding sequence is TGTGCCAGCAGCCAAAAGCTGAACACTGAAGCTTTCTTT. This chain uses TRBV3-1 (or the pseudogene TRBV3-2) with TRBJ1-1; D ambiguous. Per the germline V gene, CDR1 is LGHDT and CDR2 is YNNKEL (reference sequence). With 2 bases removed from V and 0 bases from J, the gap between germline ends came to 4 bases. The CDR3 runs to 13 residues.

The chain is built from TRBV10-2 and TRBJ1-1, with 7 bases that match TRBD1. The CDR3 extends over 16 amino acids. Germline loops: CDR1 WSHSY, CDR2 SAAADI. The V and J ends lost 0 bases and 10 bases, in that order; junction bases with no gene match: 14. The CDR3 protein is CASSESGSAKGAGAFF. In DNA, the CDR3 is TGCGCCAGCAGTGAGTCGGGGAGCGCAAAGGGGGCTGGAGCTTTCTTT.

The CDR3 sequence is CSASTQALSGNTIYF. For the CDR3, the DNA is TGCAGTGCTAGTACTCAGGCCCTCTCTGGAAACACCATATATTTT. V and J are TRBV20-1 and TRBJ1-3; no firm D call. V was cut by 3 bases and J by 0 bases, with 12 bases left in between. The germline V gene has CDR1 DFQATT and CDR2 SNEGSKA (reference sequence). CDR3 length: 15 residues.

V and J are TRBV5-8 and TRBJ2-4; maybe TRBD1 (6 bases). CDR1 and CDR2 (germline): SGHTS, YDEGEE. V dropped 4 bases and J dropped 6 bases, with 14 bases sitting between them. There are 14 residues in the CDR3. CDR3 in DNA: TGTGCCAGCAGCCTCCCTCAGACAGGAAACATTCAGTACTTC. Protein: CASSLPQTGNIQYF.